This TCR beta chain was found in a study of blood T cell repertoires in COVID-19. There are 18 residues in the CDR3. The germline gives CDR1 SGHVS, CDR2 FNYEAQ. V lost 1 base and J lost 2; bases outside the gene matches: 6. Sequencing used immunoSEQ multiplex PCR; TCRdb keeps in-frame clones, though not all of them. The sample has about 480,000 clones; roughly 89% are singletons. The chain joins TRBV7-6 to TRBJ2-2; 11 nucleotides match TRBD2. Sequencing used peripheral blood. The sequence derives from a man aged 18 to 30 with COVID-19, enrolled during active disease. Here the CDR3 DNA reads TGTGCCAGCAGCTTAGTAGGAGGACTAGCGGGCAACACCGGGGAGCTGTTTTTT. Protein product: CASSLVGGLAGNTGELFF.